This T cell receptor beta chain was observed in a study of vaccination effects on CD4 cells after COVID-19. Study-wide results and limits: In healthy vaccinees, only 1 of 255 vaccine-induced clones cross-reacted with common cold coronaviruses. Infection-derived and vaccine-derived clones contracted markedly late after vaccination.

Generated by immunoSEQ multiplex PCR, the TCRdb table keeps only in-frame clones and is missing some. Of some 11,000 clones in the sample, 65% to 75% were seen once. This CDR3 is built from 17 residues. V lost 2 bases, J lost 5 bases, and 20 bases lay in between. From germline, CDR1 is MGHDK and CDR2 SYGVNS. Details on this clone: Its antigen remains unknown.

Peptide-pool stimulation followed by sequencing identified expanded antigen-specific CD4+ clonotypes in the ViraFEST assay. Researchers isolated CD4+ T cells once roughly nine days of culture had elapsed. Sample: CD4+ T cells from PBMCs cultured with HCoV-229E spike peptides, taken before COVID-19 vaccination. This receptor was identified in a human donor who received a COVID-19 vaccine. This chain joins TRBV25-1 and TRBJ2-3, with D perhaps TRBD1 or TRBD2 (6 bases each). CDR3 sequence reads: CASSEDFPGEGGDTQYF. The CDR3 region has the DNA TGTGCCAGCAGTGAAGATTTCCCGGGAGAGGGGGGAGATACGCAGTATTTT. The full variable domain, with the rest looked up from reference TRBV25-1 and TRBJ2-3, is EADIYQTPRYLVIGTGKKITLECSQTMGHDKMYWYQQDPGMELHLIHYSYGVNSTEKGDLSSESTVSRIRTEHFPLTLESARPSHTSQYLCASSEDFPGEGGDTQYFGPGTRLTVL.